One and the same sample provided the 18 T cell receptor beta chains below, sequenced in a study of regulatory T cells in long-lasting Graves disease. In building TCR beta libraries, iRepertoire HTBI primers were used together with Arm-PCR of CDR3 regions. TCRdb re-called the multiplex PCR reads with MiXCR, one entry per CDR3 protein. The repertoire holds a few hundred thousand distinct CDR3 sequences, 15% seen once, with about 7.6% in the top ten. Time point of the sample: newly diagnosed GD, antithyroid drugs for less than 3 months. The authors made the TCR library using RNA they extracted from PBMCs. The sample also formed part of further work on T cells in Graves' hyperthyroidism and ophthalmopathy.

The specimen was peripheral blood mononuclear cells (PBMCs), collected at new diagnosis, from a patient treated with antithyroid drugs. These receptors all come from a woman aged 40 to 55 with Graves disease.

This clonotype was detected ten times or more. This rearrangement joins TRBV6-1 to TRBJ1-1; D is unresolved. Germline values: CDR1 MNHNS, CDR2 SASEGT. V was pared by 6 bases and J by 3 bases, with 11 bases between. This CDR3 contains 13 residues. This CDR3 is CASSARADTEAFF. CDR3 bases: TGTGCCAGCAGCGCAAGGGCGGACACTGAAGCTTTCTTT.

This clonotype was picked up many times. The chain combines TRBV5-1 with TRBJ2-3; no reliable D call. This CDR3 has 15 amino acids. Per germline, CDR1 SGHRS and CDR2 YFSETQ. V shed 1 base and J shed 2 bases, with 11 bases lying between them. The CDR3, as DNA: TGCGCCAGCAGCTTGATCAGGCATTACACAGATACGCAGTATTTT. Its translation: CASSLIRHYTDTQYF. The full variable domain, in which reference TRBV5-1 and TRBJ2-3 provide the parts outside the CDR3, is KAGVTQTPRYLIKTRGQQVTLSCSPISGHRSVSWYQQTPGQGLQFLFEYFSETQRNKGNFPGRFSGRQFSNSRSEMNVSTLELGDSALYLCASSLIRHYTDTQYFGPGTRLTVL.

Ten or more counts support this clonotype. V usage is TRBV30 and J usage is TRBJ2-7, with TRBD1 matching over 7 bases. The CDR3 extends over 13 amino acids. Germline V CDR1 and CDR2: GTSNPN, SVGIG (reference sequence). Germline trimming cut 0 bases from V and 9 bases from J; bases unmatched to any gene: 8. The CDR3 bases are TGTGCCTGGAGTGTAAAAGGGGGCAACCGGCAGTACTTC. This gives the protein CAWSVKGGNRQYF.

CDR3: CASSPGVEKLFF. The CDR3 DNA reads TGTGCCAGCAGCCCCGGGGTTGAAAAACTGTTTTTT. The rearrangement joins TRBV7-2 to TRBJ1-4; D is undetermined. The germline V gene encodes CDR1 SGHTA and CDR2 FQGNSA. The germline V and J ends were trimmed by 5 bases and 7 bases, with 8 bases remaining between them. This CDR3 has 12 amino acids.

Points on this clonotype: Possible read error: a much larger clone is one base away. The chain recombines TRBV11-2 with TRBJ2-1; perhaps TRBD2 as D (5 bases). The CDR3 covers 11 residues. The germline gives CDR1 SGHAT, CDR2 FQNNGV. V was shortened by 7 bases and J by 9 bases, with 10 bases between the two germline ends. CDR3 DNA: TGTGCCAGCACCCGGACTGTTGAGCAGTTCTTC. Translation: CASTRTVEQFF.

Of note for this clonotype: Being one base from a much bigger clone, this may be a read error. V and J are TRBV6-1 and TRBJ2-7; 8 bases map to TRBD1. Germline values: CDR1 MNHNS, CDR2 SASEGT. CDR3 length: 12 amino acids. CDR3 DNA sequence: TGTGCCAGCAGGCCAGGGGGCCACGAGCAGCACTTC. It translates to CASRPGGHEQHF.

This clonotype has just a few counts. The CDR3 reads CASRFYGGEAFF. The DNA of the CDR3 is TGTGCCAGTAGGTTTTACGGGGGTGAAGCTTTCTTT. J is TRBJ1-1 and V is TRBV19, with D tentatively TRBD1 (5 bases). The germline V and J ends were trimmed by 6 bases and 7 bases, with 12 bases remaining between them. CDR1 and CDR2 from the germline V gene are LNHDA and SQIVND (reference sequence). The CDR3 covers 12 residues. Drawing the rest from reference TRBV19 and TRBJ1-1, the complete variable domain is DGGITQSPKYLFRKEGQNVTLSCEQNLNHDAMYWYRQDPGQGLRLIYYSQIVNDFQKGDIAEGYSVSREKKESFPLTVTSAQKNPTAFYLCASRFYGGEAFFGQGTRLTVV.

This clonotype came up many times. The V call is TRBV28, the J call TRBJ1-5; maybe TRBD1 (6 bases). The CDR3 is made up of 15 amino acids. Trimming stripped 1 base from V and 6 bases from J, with 13 bases between. Germline V gene lookup returns CDR1 MDHEN and CDR2 SYDVKM. The chain's CDR3 is CASSLFSGAGQPQHF. The CDR3 nucleotides are TGTGCCAGCAGTTTATTTTCAGGGGCAGGTCAGCCCCAGCATTTT.

This clonotype appeared many times. This sequence joins TRBV2 and TRBJ1-1; the match to TRBD1 covers 7 bases. V was clipped by 4 bases and J by 1 base; unmatched bases: 3. The germline V gene has CDR1 SNHLY and CDR2 FYNNEI. The CDR3 consists of 14 residues. CDR3 protein: CASSVTGWNTEAFF. The CDR3 DNA is TGTGCCAGCAGTGTGACAGGGTGGAACACTGAAGCTTTCTTT.

There are many counts of this clonotype. The V call is TRBV5-1, the J call TRBJ2-7; a weak D match, TRBD2 (6 bases). Per the germline V gene, CDR1 is SGHRS and CDR2 is YFSETQ. The CDR3 spans 15 residues. V was trimmed by 4 bases and J by 3 bases, leaving 17 bases between them. The CDR3 protein is CASSQHPAEGYEQYF. The CDR3 DNA sequence: TGCGCCAGCAGCCAACATCCGGCGGAGGGCTACGAGCAGTACTTC. The full variable domain, completed using reference TRBV5-1 and TRBJ2-7, is KAGVTQTPRYLIKTRGQQVTLSCSPISGHRSVSWYQQTPGQGLQFLFEYFSETQRNKGNFPGRFSGRQFSNSRSEMNVSTLELGDSALYLCASSQHPAEGYEQYFGPGTRLTVT.

The chain joins TRBV2 to TRBJ1-1; D is unresolved. The ends were cut back, 7 bases at V and 4 bases at J, with 16 bases in the middle. The germline CDR1 and CDR2 sequences are SNHLY and FYNNEI. The CDR3 runs to 14 residues. The CDR3 protein is CASTLLGQSTEAFF. DNA of the CDR3: TGTGCCAGCACTCTTCTTGGGCAGAGCACTGAAGCTTTCTTT.

Remarks on this clonotype: A much larger clone differs by one base, so this may be a read error. A read error is likely, as this CDR3 ends without the conserved phenylalanine or tryptophan. The chain employs TRBV9 and TRBJ2-1, with 11 bases identical to TRBD2. This CDR3 is 15 amino acids long. Germline V gene lookup returns CDR1 SGDLS and CDR2 YYNGEE. Unmatched junction bases numbered 4, after V lost 2 bases and J lost 6 bases. Here the CDR3 reads CASSVSGRAFNEQFV. The CDR3 nucleotides read TGTGCCAGCAGCGTTAGCGGGAGGGCCTTCAATGAGCAGTTCGTC.

The chain uses TRBV4-1 and TRBJ2-1, with TRBD2 matching 10 bases. With 0 bases clipped from V and 5 bases from J, the junction kept 4 bases outside the gene matches. The CDR3 consists of 16 residues. Germline values: CDR1 MGHRA, CDR2 YSYEKL. The CDR3 bases are TGCGCCAGCAGCCAAGATTCACTAGCGGGAAACAATGAGCAGTTCTTC. The encoded protein is CASSQDSLAGNNEQFF.

This clonotype appeared many times. The chain joins TRBV7-8 to TRBJ1-6; TRBD1 matches at 8 bases. The CDR3 covers 18 residues. Looked up from germline, CDR1 is SGHVS and CDR2 is FQNEAQ. V lost 6 bases and J lost 0; bases outside the gene matches: 10. The CDR3 is CASRRSAGGRSYNSPLHF. The DNA of the CDR3 is TGTGCCAGCAGACGATCAGCAGGGGGCCGCTCCTATAATTCACCCCTCCACTTT.

This clonotype was counted at least ten times. The chain joins TRBV7-9 to TRBJ2-1; TRBD2 might be the D (5 bases). V lost 1 base to trimming and J lost 0 bases, with 16 bases between them. This CDR3 comprises 18 residues. CDR1 is SEHNR, CDR2 FQNEAQ, per germline (reference sequence). CDR3 coding DNA: TGTGCCAGCAGCTTAGTGCGGGTGGGGAGCCACTCCTACAATGAGCAGTTCTTC. Residues: CASSLVRVGSHSYNEQFF.

This clonotype was seen ten or more times. The chain uses TRBV28 and TRBJ1-1; 9 nucleotides align to TRBD1. CDR1 MDHEN and CDR2 SYDVKM come from the germline V gene. V lost 5 bases and J lost 7; bases outside the gene matches: 5. The CDR3 loop spans 13 amino acids. The CDR3 region has the DNA TGTGCCAGCAGTACTGGGGACAGGGATGAAGCTTTCTTT. This translates into CASSTGDRDEAFF.

The chain links TRBV15 to TRBJ2-7; weak D call: TRBD2 (5 bases). This CDR3 is 14 amino acids long. CDR1 is LNHNV and CDR2 is YYDKDF in the germline V gene (reference sequence). V lost 1 base and J lost 0, with 7 bases in between. CDR3 in amino acids: CATSRGLLSYEQYF. In nucleotides, the CDR3 is TGTGCCACCAGCAGAGGACTACTCTCCTACGAGCAGTACTTC.

This clonotype showed up just a few times. A much larger clone sits a single nucleotide away, making a read error possible. The rearrangement joins TRBV7-2 to TRBJ2-5; either TRBD1 or TRBD2 may fit D (6 bases each). Germline V CDR1 and CDR2: SGHTA, FQGNSA. The CDR3 covers 17 residues. The CDR3 sequence: CAGSVVTGLGGGETQYF. In DNA, the CDR3 is TGTGCCGGCAGCGTAGTTACAGGGTTAGGAGGGGGAGAGACCCAGTACTTC.